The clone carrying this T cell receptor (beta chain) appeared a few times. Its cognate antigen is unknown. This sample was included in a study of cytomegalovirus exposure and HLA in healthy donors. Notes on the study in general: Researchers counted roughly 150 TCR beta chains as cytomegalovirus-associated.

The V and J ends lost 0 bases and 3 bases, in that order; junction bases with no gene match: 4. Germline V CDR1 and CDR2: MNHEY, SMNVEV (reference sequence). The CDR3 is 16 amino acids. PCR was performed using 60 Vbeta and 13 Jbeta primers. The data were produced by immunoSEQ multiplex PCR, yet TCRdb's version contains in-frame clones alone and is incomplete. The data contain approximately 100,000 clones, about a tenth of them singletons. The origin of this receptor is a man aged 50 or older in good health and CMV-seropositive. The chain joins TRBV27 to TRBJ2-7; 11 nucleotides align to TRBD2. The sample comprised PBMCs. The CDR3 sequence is CASSLSRTSGSYEQYF. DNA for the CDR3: TGTGCCAGCAGTTTATCCCGAACTAGCGGGAGCTACGAGCAGTACTTC.